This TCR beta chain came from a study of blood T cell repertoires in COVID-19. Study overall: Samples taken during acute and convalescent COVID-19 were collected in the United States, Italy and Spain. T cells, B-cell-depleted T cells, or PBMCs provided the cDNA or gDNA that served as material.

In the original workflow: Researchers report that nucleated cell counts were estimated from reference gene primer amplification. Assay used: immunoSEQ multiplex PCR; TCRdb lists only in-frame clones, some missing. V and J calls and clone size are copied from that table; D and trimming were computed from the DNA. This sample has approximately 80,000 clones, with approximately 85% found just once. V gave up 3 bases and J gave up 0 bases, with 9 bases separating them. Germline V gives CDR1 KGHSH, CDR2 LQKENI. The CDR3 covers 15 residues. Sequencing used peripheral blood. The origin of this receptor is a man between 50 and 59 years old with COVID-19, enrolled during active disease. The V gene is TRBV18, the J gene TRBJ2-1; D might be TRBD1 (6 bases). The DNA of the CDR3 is TGTGCCAGCTCACCCCAGGGGAGCTCCTACAATGAGCAGTTCTTC. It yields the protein CASSPQGSSYNEQFF.